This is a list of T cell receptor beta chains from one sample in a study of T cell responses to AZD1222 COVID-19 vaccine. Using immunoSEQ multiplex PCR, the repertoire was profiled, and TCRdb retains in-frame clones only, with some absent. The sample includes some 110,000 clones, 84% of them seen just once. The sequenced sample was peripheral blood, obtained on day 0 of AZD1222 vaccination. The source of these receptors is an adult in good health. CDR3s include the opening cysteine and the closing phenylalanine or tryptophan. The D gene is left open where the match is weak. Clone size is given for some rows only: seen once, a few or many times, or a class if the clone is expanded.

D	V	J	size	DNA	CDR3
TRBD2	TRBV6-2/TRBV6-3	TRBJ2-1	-	TGTGCCAGCAGTTACTCGACAAGCGGGGGATACAATGAGCAGTTCTTC	CASSYSTSGGYNEQFF
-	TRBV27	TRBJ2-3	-	TGTGCCAGCAGTCCCCTCCCGCCAAGGGCAGATACGCAGTATTTT	CASSPLPPRADTQYF
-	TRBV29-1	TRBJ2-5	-	TGCAGCGCCCCCAACGAGGGGGTACAAGAGACCCAGTACTTC	CSAPNEGVQETQYF
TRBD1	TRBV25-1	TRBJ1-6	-	TGTGCCAGCAGTGAGCAGGGGGTCCCCTTCCCCCTCCACTTT	CASSEQGVPFPLHF
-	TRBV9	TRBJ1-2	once	TGTGCCAGCAGCGTTACTCCTGCGAATCAGAACTATGGCTACACCTTC	CASSVTPANQNYGYTF
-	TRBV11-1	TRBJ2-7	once	TGTGCCAGTGGCCCTCTACTAGCTGCCTCCTACGAGCAGTACTTC	CASGPLLAASYEQYF
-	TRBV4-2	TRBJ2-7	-	TGTGCCAGCAGCCAAGATCTGGGGCGTATCAATTCCCAGCAGTACTTC	CASSQDLGRINSQQYF
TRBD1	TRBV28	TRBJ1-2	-	TGTGCCAGCCGGGGGACAGGGCACTATGGCTACACCTTC	CASRGTGHYGYTF
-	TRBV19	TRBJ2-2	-	TGTGCCAGTAGTTACCCGGGAAAGACCGGGGAGCTGTTTTTT	CASSYPGKTGELFF
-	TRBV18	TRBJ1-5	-	TGTGCCAGCTCACCTCAGGGTGGACAGCCCCAGCATTTT	CASSPQGGQPQHF
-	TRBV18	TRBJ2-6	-	TGTGCCAGCTCACCACTCTTGCAAGCAAGGCACTCGGGGGCCAACGTCCTGACTTTC	CASSPLLQARHSGANVLTF
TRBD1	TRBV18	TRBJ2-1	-	TGTGCCAGCTCACCGGCCGGGACAGTCTACAATGAGCAGTTCTTC	CASSPAGTVYNEQFF